Listed here are 14 T cell receptor beta chains from one sample, sequenced in a study of blood T cells in healthy people across ages. A second PCR of 7 to 11 cycles used a sample-barcoded 5' primer and a J-beta primer mix. TCRdb processed the 5' RACE reads anew with MiXCR; each CDR3 protein has one entry. The data show 600,000 to 850,000 distinct CDR3 sequences, around a quarter seen once. The same specimen was also included in a second study, on T cells of mothers and their children.

What was sequenced was blood. Source of these receptors: a boy aged 5-17 years in good health.

CDR3 amino acids: CASSIGTFSNQPQHF. The DNA of the CDR3 is TGTGCCAGCAGTATTGGGACGTTTAGCAATCAGCCCCAGCATTTT. This sequence joins TRBV12-3 or TRBV12-4 and TRBJ1-5; the D gene is possibly TRBD1 (5 bases). The CDR3 spans 15 residues. Trimming took 5 bases from V and 0 from J, leaving 11 bases between them.

This chain joins TRBV9 and TRBJ1-1; the D gene is possibly TRBD1 (5 bases). The germline V gene encodes CDR1 SGDLS and CDR2 YYNGEE. This CDR3 has 15 residues. V lost 0 bases to trimming and J lost 3 bases, with 12 bases between them. CDR3 nucleotides: TGTGCCAGCAGCGTAGTCAGCAGGGAGGACACTGAAGCTTTCTTT. It encodes CASSVVSREDTEAFF.

The rearrangement links TRBV20-1 to TRBJ2-5; D is perhaps TRBD2 (6 bases). The end of the DNA is better explained by TRBJ2-1, so the J call may be wrong. This CDR3 has 17 amino acids. Germline V gene data show CDR1 as DFQATT and CDR2 as SNEGSKA (reference sequence). CDR3 coding DNA: TGCAGTGCGAGGGAAGCTGGGGCGGGGATCATCGACAATGAGCAGTTCTTC. Protein sequence: CSAREAGAGIIDNEQFF.

This clonotype showed up just a few times. The chain links TRBV25-1 to TRBJ1-1; no definite D call. The CDR3 is made up of 14 amino acids. V gave up 3 bases and J gave up 1 base, with 9 bases separating them. Germline V gene lookup returns CDR1 MGHDK and CDR2 SYGVNS. This CDR3 is CASSDPQTNTEAFF. In DNA form, the CDR3 reads TGTGCCAGCAGTGACCCCCAGACGAACACTGAAGCTTTCTTT.

The J gene is TRBJ2-2, the V gene TRBV5-1; D remains unclear. The ends were cut back, 0 bases at V and 2 bases at J, with 11 bases in the middle. The length of the CDR3 is 16 residues. Germline values: CDR1 SGHRS, CDR2 YFSETQ. The CDR3 is CASSLERTQNTGELFF. CDR3 sequence (DNA): TGCGCCAGCAGCTTGGAAAGGACGCAAAACACCGGGGAGCTGTTTTTT.

The V and J genes are TRBV20-1 and TRBJ2-7, with 12 bases aligning to TRBD2. CDR3 size: 18 residues. CDR1 is DFQATT, CDR2 SNEGSKA, per germline (reference sequence). Germline trimming cut 5 bases from V and 4 bases from J; bases unmatched to any gene: 18. CDR3 in amino acids: CSAGPGLAGKSRGYEQYF. The CDR3 DNA reads as TGCAGTGCTGGGCCTGGACTAGCGGGAAAGTCCCGTGGGTACGAGCAGTACTTC.

The chain links TRBV7-2 to TRBJ2-7; 9 nucleotides agree with TRBD1. The CDR3 totals 13 residues. The germline gives CDR1 SGHTA, CDR2 FQGNSA. The trim removed 6 bases at V and 6 bases at J, leaving 6 bases unmatched. CDR3 protein: CASRRTGDIEQYF. CDR3 DNA: TGTGCCAGCAGACGGACAGGGGACATCGAGCAGTACTTC.

This clonotype was detected a few times. The chain has TRBV7-9 and TRBJ1-5; TRBD1 might be the D (6 bases). The length of the CDR3 is 15 residues. Germline loops: CDR1 SEHNR, CDR2 FQNEAQ (reference sequence). Trimming cost V 3 bases and J 5 bases, with 14 bases left between them. DNA of the CDR3: TGTGCCAGCAGCTTTGCGGGGGCCCATGATCAGCCCCAGCATTTT. As protein: CASSFAGAHDQPQHF.

In this sample, this clonotype turned up a few times. J is TRBJ1-1 and V is TRBV6-6; 8 bases are shared with TRBD1. The CDR3 sequence is 15 residues long. The trim removed 7 bases at V and 3 bases at J, leaving 10 bases unmatched. Germline V gene lookup returns CDR1 MNHNY and CDR2 SVGAGI (reference sequence). In DNA, the CDR3 is TGTGCCAGCAAATTCCCAGGGGGCTCGGACACTGAAGCTTTCTTT. Translated, it gives CASKFPGGSDTEAFF.

The chain is built from TRBV29-1 and TRBJ2-1; D is unclear. Looked up from germline, CDR1 is SQVTM and CDR2 is ANQGSEA. The V and J ends lost 7 bases and 7 bases respectively, with 14 bases between them. The CDR3 runs to 12 residues. The CDR3 bases are TGCAGCGCTCGACCTCAAGGGAATGAGCAGTTCTTC. Protein sequence: CSARPQGNEQFF.

This clonotype has a handful of counts. The chain is built from TRBV6-5 and TRBJ1-2; the match to TRBD1 covers 9 bases. Germline loops: CDR1 MNHEY, CDR2 SVGAGI. The CDR3 spans 15 residues. V shed 4 bases, J shed 8 bases, and the junction held 11 bases outside the gene matches. The CDR3 reads CASSSLKQGAKGYTF. CDR3 sequence (DNA): TGTGCCAGCAGTTCGCTAAAACAGGGGGCGAAAGGCTACACCTTC.

This clonotype appeared a few times. The chain combines TRBV13 with TRBJ1-4; D is unresolved. This CDR3 is 14 amino acids long. Deletions cut 5 bases from V and 6 bases from J, with 13 bases between. CDR1 is PRHDT and CDR2 is FYEKMQ in the germline V gene (reference sequence). In DNA, the CDR3 is TGTGCCAGCAGCACTCGACTTAGCCATGAAAAACTGTTTTTT. This translates into CASSTRLSHEKLFF.

This sequence joins TRBV12-3 or TRBV12-4 and TRBJ1-1; 8 nucleotides match TRBD1. V was clipped by 6 bases and J by 2 bases; unmatched bases: 11. The CDR3 extends over 16 amino acids. As DNA, the CDR3 is TGTGCCAGCAGCCGGGATCAGGCAGGGGGCAACACTGAAGCTTTCTTT. Translating gives CASSRDQAGGNTEAFF.

The rearrangement uses TRBV10-3 and TRBJ2-2; TRBD1 agrees at 7 bases. This CDR3 has 13 residues. The germline V gene encodes CDR1 ENHRY and CDR2 SYGVKD. The trim removed 4 bases at V and 5 bases at J, leaving 1 base unmatched. The CDR3 is CAISVQGTGELFF. The CDR3 DNA sequence: TGTGCCATCAGTGTACAGGGGACCGGGGAGCTGTTTTTT.